This T cell receptor (beta chain) was recovered during a study of vaccination effects on CD4 cells after COVID-19. Antigen-specific CD4+ T cells were first expanded with viral peptide pools by the ViraFEST assay and only then sequenced. After more than 8 days in culture, the CD4+ T cells were isolated. Prior SARS-CoV-2 infection was absent in the vaccine recipients, as shown by negative nucleocapsid antibodies. In the case of this clone: Its antigen is currently unknown.

Clones were read by immunoSEQ multiplex PCR, and TCRdb kept only the in-frame ones, dropping some. Of roughly 35,000 clones detected, under 70% appear once; the ten largest clones hold just under 15%. This CDR3 has 13 amino acids. CDR1 is MNHEY and CDR2 is SVGAGI in the germline V gene. V lost 4 bases and J 8 bases, leaving 14 bases between the germline ends. This TCR was recovered from a human donor who received a COVID-19 vaccine. Sequences were derived from CD4+ T cells from PBMCs cultured with HCoV-OC43 spike peptides, sampled before COVID-19 vaccination. Subset here: HCoV-OC43 spike overlapping peptide pool stimulation. The chain joins TRBV6-5 to TRBJ1-2, with D perhaps TRBD1 (5 bases). CDR3 protein: CASSWGGYKGYTF. The CDR3 nucleotides read TGTGCCAGCAGTTGGGGCGGTTATAAAGGCTACACCTTC.